Below are 12 T cell receptor beta chains sequenced from a single sample in a study of blood T cell repertoires in COVID-19. Profiled with immunoSEQ multiplex PCR; TCRdb holds only in-frame clones, not every one. The data show around 100,000 clones, roughly 80% seen once. The sample comprised peripheral blood. The receptors were sampled from a man between 65 and 85 years old with active or convalescent COVID-19.

CDR3 sequence (DNA): TGTGCCAGTCTGACAGCTTCGAACTATGGCTACACCTTC. Encoded protein: CASLTASNYGYTF. The chain employs TRBV6-5 and TRBJ1-2; D might be TRBD1 (5 bases). CDR3 length: 13 residues. The V gene lost 9 bases and the J gene lost 2 bases, with 13 bases spanning the gap. CDR1 and CDR2 from the germline V gene are MNHEY and SVGAGI.

This clone appeared a single time. This rearrangement joins TRBV14 to TRBJ2-1; D remains ambiguous. Trimming left V 4 bases short and J 0 bases short, with 7 bases between. The germline V gene encodes CDR1 SGHDN and CDR2 FVKESK. The length of the CDR3 is 14 residues. DNA for the CDR3: TGTGCCAGCAGCCTACCTAGCTCCTACAATGAGCAGTTCTTC. Translation: CASSLPSSYNEQFF.

This chain joins TRBV3-1 (or the pseudogene TRBV3-2) and TRBJ1-1, with a weak D call TRBD1 (6 bases). This CDR3 has 14 amino acids. Germline-derived CDR1 and CDR2 are LGHDT and YNNKEL (reference sequence). V lost 1 base, J lost 5 bases, and 11 bases lay in between. DNA of the CDR3: TGTGCCAGCAGCCAAGTACAGGGCCAAACTGAAGCTTTCTTT. Residues: CASSQVQGQTEAFF.

This chain uses TRBV19 with TRBJ1-1; 7 bases are a match to TRBD1. The CDR3 totals 13 residues. J was trimmed by 6 bases and V by 6 bases; bases with no gene match: 7. The germline V gene has CDR1 LNHDA and CDR2 SQIVND (reference sequence). CDR3 sequence: CASRNHGQAEAFF. The CDR3 DNA follows: TGTGCCAGTAGGAATCACGGACAGGCTGAAGCTTTCTTT.

Details on this clone: The same CDR3 also results from other DNA sequences found in this sample. The CDR3 nucleotides are TGTGCCAGCTCACCGGGACAGTTAAACACTGAAGCTTTCTTT. It is translated as CASSPGQLNTEAFF. The chain has TRBV18 and TRBJ1-1; 7 positions match TRBD1. The junction had 3 bases not matched to a gene; V was cut back by 3 bases and J by 2 bases. Germline loops: CDR1 KGHSH, CDR2 LQKENI. This CDR3 has 14 residues.

The J gene is TRBJ2-3, the V gene TRBV6-5; 8 bases match TRBD1. There are 16 residues in the CDR3. V lost 2 bases and J lost 3; bases outside the gene matches: 7. Germline-derived CDR1 and CDR2 are MNHEY and SVGAGI. CDR3 in DNA: TGTGCCAGCAGTTACCTCGCTACAGGGGGTACAGATACGCAGTATTTT. Its translation: CASSYLATGGTDTQYF.

CDR3 bases: TGCGCCAGCAGCCAAGTTGTGAGGAGCAATCAGCCCCAGCATTTT. As protein: CASSQVVRSNQPQHF. V usage is TRBV4-1 and J usage is TRBJ1-5; D is undetermined. The germline gives CDR1 MGHRA, CDR2 YSYEKL. Deletions cut 1 base from V and 1 base from J, with 8 bases between. The CDR3 contains 15 residues.

V is TRBV5-4 and J is TRBJ1-1; TRBD1 aligns across 10 bases. Germline lookup yields CDR1 SGHNT and CDR2 YYREEE (reference sequence). The V and J ends lost 0 bases and 1 base, in that order; junction bases with no gene match: 0. This CDR3 is built from 15 residues. CDR3: CASSLGQGANTEAFF. DNA of the CDR3: TGTGCCAGCAGCTTGGGACAGGGGGCGAACACTGAAGCTTTCTTT.

The chain carries TRBV9 and TRBJ2-1, with 13 bases identical to TRBD2. Per the germline V gene, CDR1 is SGDLS and CDR2 is YYNGEE. There are 16 residues in the CDR3. Trimming at V came to 4 bases and at J to 4 bases, leaving 5 bases not matched to a gene. This chain's CDR3 is CASSPGTSGTYNEQFF. The CDR3 nucleotides are TGTGCCAGCAGCCCCGGGACTAGCGGGACTTACAATGAGCAGTTCTTC.

The chain is built from TRBV30 and TRBJ1-6, with no clear D. The CDR3 is 15 amino acids. Germline loops: CDR1 GTSNPN, CDR2 SVGIG (reference sequence). V lost 3 bases to trimming and J lost 0 bases, with 9 bases between them. As DNA, the CDR3 is TGTGCCTGGAGAGCGAGGAGCTCCTATAATTCACCCCTCCACTTT. Residues: CAWRARSSYNSPLHF.

The V gene is TRBV28, the J gene TRBJ1-2, with D perhaps matching TRBD1 (6 bases). The CDR3 covers 15 residues. V was shortened by 7 bases and J by 4 bases, with 19 bases between the two germline ends. Germline lookup yields CDR1 MDHEN and CDR2 SYDVKM. This chain's CDR3 is CASTTGTGRGYGYTF. DNA for the CDR3: TGTGCCAGCACCACGGGAACAGGGAGAGGCTATGGCTACACCTTC.

The rearrangement uses TRBV28 and TRBJ1-5; 10 bases are shared with TRBD1. Trimming removed 4 bases from V and 7 bases from J; junction bases left unmatched: 10. This CDR3 region has 16 residues. Germline values: CDR1 MDHEN, CDR2 SYDVKM. CDR3 loop: CASSYSTGGGDQPQHF. DNA for the CDR3: TGTGCCAGCAGTTACTCGACAGGGGGCGGCGACCAGCCCCAGCATTTT.